This T cell receptor (beta chain) stems from a study of a mutant IDH1 vaccine in newly diagnosed glioma. Time point in this sample: baseline, week 1 (first vaccination visit). As for treatment: pre-vaccination baseline after standard-of-care therapy. Sequenced by immunoSEQ multiplex PCR; TCRdb stores in-frame clones only, minus some. The table includes about 68,000 clones, around 74% detected once. This clone came up many times. V gave up 4 bases and J gave up 2 bases; unmatched junction bases: 8. Germline V gene data show CDR1 as SGDLS and CDR2 as YYNGEE. The CDR3 spans 15 residues. The sample consisted of PBMCs, taken from a glioma patient treated with radiotherapy, temozolomide or both. This sequence was found in a man aged 45-65 years with glioma. The gene calls are TRBV9 and TRBJ2-5; 7 bases fit TRBD1. The CDR3 spells CASSPGTVSQETQYF. The CDR3 DNA reads as TGTGCCAGCAGCCCCGGGACAGTCTCACAAGAGACCCAGTACTTC.